The next 26 T cell receptor beta chains were all read from a single sample in a study of shared clonotypes between healthy human individuals. Profiled with immunoSEQ multiplex PCR; TCRdb holds only in-frame clones, not every one. This table has about 2.2 million clones, about 92% appearing once. Positively selected for CCR7, the CD45RO-negative cells used as naive CD8 cells excluded terminally differentiated effector memory CD45RA+ cells. The source material was naive CD8+ T cells from PBMCs. Receptor source: a man aged 18 to 30 in good health. Some clones in this sample may be carry-over from other donors' samples.

As to this clone: One end of the junction fails to match germline, which may point to a read error. This sample includes further DNA sequences coding for the same CDR3. J is TRBJ1-1 and V is TRBV7-2, with a possible D match to TRBD1 (6 bases). Germline V gives CDR1 SGHTA, CDR2 FQGNSA. The CDR3 is 14 residues long. The CDR3 spells CASSLGQMNTEAFF. The CDR3, as DNA: TGTGCCAGTAGCTTAGGACAGATGAACACTGAAGCTTTCTTT.

The chain joins TRBV9 to TRBJ2-6; D gene uncertain. There are 16 residues in the CDR3. Germline CDR1 reads SGDLS; CDR2 reads YYNGEE. V gave up 3 bases and J gave up 0 bases, with 10 bases separating them. CDR3 in amino acids: CASSAPWGSGANVLTF. The CDR3 nucleotides read TGTGCCAGCAGCGCCCCCTGGGGCTCTGGGGCCAACGTCCTGACTTTC. Combining the CDR3 with reference TRBV9 and TRBJ2-6 gives the whole variable domain DSGVTQTPKHLITATGQRVTLRCSPRSGDLSVYWYQQSLDQGLQFLIQYYNGEERAKGNILERFSAQQFPDLHSELNLSSLELGDSALYFCASSAPWGSGANVLTFGAGSRLTVL.

This rearrangement joins TRBV7-9 to TRBJ2-1; D is possibly TRBD2 (5 bases). CDR3 size: 14 residues. Germline V lookup: CDR1 SEHNR, CDR2 FQNEAQ (reference sequence). V lost 5 bases and J 7 bases, leaving 15 bases between the germline ends. This chain's CDR3 is CASSTGSSRNEQFF. DNA of the CDR3: TGTGCCAGCAGCACGGGATCCTCCCGAAATGAGCAGTTCTTC.

V is TRBV5-6 and J is TRBJ1-2; a weak D match, TRBD1 (5 bases). The CDR3 length is 17 residues. Germline V CDR1 and CDR2: SGHDT, YYEEEE. V lost 0 bases to trimming and J lost 4 bases, with 19 bases between them. The CDR3 region is CASSLAPDRKSGYGYTF. The DNA for the CDR3 is TGTGCCAGCAGCTTGGCCCCTGACAGAAAGTCGGGCTATGGCTACACCTTC. Together with reference TRBV5-6 and TRBJ1-2, the CDR3 gives the full variable domain: DAGVTQSPTHLIKTRGQQVTLRCSPKSGHDTVSWYQQALGQGPQFIFQYYEEEERQRGNFPDRFSGHQFPNYSSELNVNALLLGDSALYLCASSLAPDRKSGYGYTFGSGTRLTVV.

In this sample, this clone turned up once. The V and J genes are TRBV27 and TRBJ2-7, with D possibly being TRBD2 (7 bases). Trimming shortened V by 4 bases and J by 2 bases, and 15 bases separated the two germline ends. The CDR3 totals 15 residues. Germline lookup yields CDR1 MNHEY and CDR2 SMNVEV (reference sequence). The CDR3 protein is CASSSQGRVTYEQYF. The CDR3 DNA follows: TGTGCCAGCAGTTCTCAGGGGAGGGTTACCTACGAGCAGTACTTC.

The V gene is TRBV27, the J gene TRBJ1-2; D not certain. V was trimmed by 3 bases and J by 10 bases, leaving 21 bases between them. CDR1 is MNHEY and CDR2 is SMNVEV in the germline V gene (reference sequence). This CDR3 comprises 15 residues. The CDR3 DNA follows: TGTGCCAGCAGTTTCGGCCCCAAGCTAGGTGATTCCTACACCTTC. Translated: CASSFGPKLGDSYTF.

The chain combines TRBV4-1 with TRBJ2-4; D uncertain. CDR3 length equals 14 residues. Looked up from germline, CDR1 is MGHRA and CDR2 is YSYEKL. With 0 bases removed from V and 3 bases from J, the gap between germline ends came to 6 bases. CDR3 nucleotide sequence: TGCGCCAGCAGCCAAGAACGCGGCAAAAACATTCAGTACTTC. Translating gives CASSQERGKNIQYF.

This clone was found once. CDR3 nucleotides: TGTGCCAGCAGTATAATAGGCCTAGCCAGTGAGCAGTTCTTC. Amino acids: CASSIIGLASEQFF. The chain couples TRBV27 to TRBJ2-1; maybe TRBD2 (5 bases). The V and J ends lost 5 bases and 9 bases respectively, with 17 bases between them. The CDR3 runs to 14 residues. Germline V gives CDR1 MNHEY, CDR2 SMNVEV (reference sequence).

The genes are TRBV19 and TRBJ1-2, with D tentatively TRBD1 (5 bases). The CDR3 contains 14 residues. The V gene's germline CDR1 is LNHDA and CDR2 SQIVND (reference sequence). V was trimmed by 4 bases and J by 2 bases, leaving 11 bases between them. CDR3 DNA: TGTGCCAGTAGTACGGGGCCCTTGAACTATGGCTACACCTTC. It is translated as CASSTGPLNYGYTF.

The chain uses TRBV7-9 and TRBJ1-4; a weak D match, TRBD1 (5 bases). V lost 5 bases and J lost 0, with 19 bases in between. The CDR3 covers 18 residues. Per the germline V gene, CDR1 is SEHNR and CDR2 is FQNEAQ (reference sequence). The CDR3 sequence is CASSAVRGGPSTNEKLFF. DNA of the CDR3: TGTGCCAGCAGCGCTGTTCGGGGCGGCCCCTCAACTAATGAAAAACTGTTTTTT.

The V gene is TRBV11-1, the J gene TRBJ2-3; 8 bases map to TRBD2. Germline lookup yields CDR1 SGHAT and CDR2 FQDESV (reference sequence). This CDR3 contains 16 residues. V shed 0 bases, J shed 2 bases, and the junction held 4 bases outside the gene matches. The CDR3 bases are TGTGCCAGCAGCTTAGCGTTAGCGGGGAACACAGATACGCAGTATTTT. This encodes CASSLALAGNTDTQYF.

The rearrangement joins TRBV29-1 to TRBJ2-1; D unclear. Germline-derived CDR1 and CDR2 are SQVTM and ANQGSEA. V lost 6 bases to trimming and J lost 8 bases, with 11 bases between them. This CDR3 region has 11 residues. The CDR3 region has the DNA TGCAGCGTACGAGGTGTCCATGAGCAGTTCTTC. It translates to CSVRGVHEQFF.

The gene calls are TRBV4-1 and TRBJ2-1; 9 bases match TRBD2. Trimming at V came to 2 bases and at J to 4 bases, leaving 3 bases not matched to a gene. Looked up from germline, CDR1 is MGHRA and CDR2 is YSYEKL. CDR3 size: 15 residues. CDR3 coding DNA: TGCGCCAGCAGCCAATTGAGCGGGGGGTACAATGAGCAGTTCTTC. Its translation is CASSQLSGGYNEQFF.

The chain employs TRBV9 and TRBJ2-1; D could derive from TRBD1 or TRBD2 (5 bases each). V was clipped by 10 bases and J by 8 bases, with 22 bases between them. Germline V CDR1 and CDR2: SGDLS, YYNGEE. The CDR3 loop spans 14 amino acids. CDR3 nucleotides: TGTGCCGGATCCCGGGGCATCATGAACGATGAGCAGTTCTTC. Its translation: CAGSRGIMNDEQFF.

The rearrangement uses TRBV27 and TRBJ2-7; D possibly uses TRBD1 or TRBD2 (5 bases each). The CDR3 has 16 amino acids. Per germline, CDR1 MNHEY and CDR2 SMNVEV (reference sequence). Trimming shortened V by 6 bases and J by 2 bases, and 20 bases separated the two germline ends. CDR3 in DNA: TGTGCCAGCAGCCAACTGACGGCCCTGGGGGCCTACGAGCAGTACTTC. It translates to CASSQLTALGAYEQYF.

The gene calls are TRBV28 and TRBJ2-6; maybe TRBD2 (5 bases). The CDR3 sequence is 16 residues long. Germline values: CDR1 MDHEN, CDR2 SYDVKM. Trimming pared 4 bases from V and 0 bases from J, leaving 10 bases between. CDR3 nucleotides: TGTGCCAGCAGTTACCCGGGATACTCTGGGGCCAACGTCCTGACTTTC. This translates into CASSYPGYSGANVLTF.

The chain is built from TRBV2 and TRBJ1-1; D is possibly TRBD1 (5 bases). Trimming pared 10 bases from V and 8 bases from J, leaving 26 bases between. CDR1 is SNHLY, CDR2 FYNNEI, per germline. CDR3 length: 15 amino acids. This CDR3 reads CATPGERGDLREAFF. As DNA, the CDR3 is TGTGCCACCCCGGGGGAGCGGGGAGACCTTCGAGAAGCTTTCTTT.

The chain recombines TRBV5-4 with TRBJ2-7; a weak D match, TRBD2 (5 bases). Trimming removed 2 bases from V and 3 bases from J, with 12 bases in between. This CDR3 region has 14 residues. CDR1 SGHNT and CDR2 YYREEE come from the germline V gene (reference sequence). The CDR3 bases are TGTGCCAGCAGCTTCGTGGGGAGTCTCTACGAGCAGTACTTC. The encoded protein is CASSFVGSLYEQYF.

This chain joins TRBV2 and TRBJ1-1; the D gene is possibly TRBD1 (5 bases). Deletions cut 8 bases from V and 8 bases from J, with 12 bases between. Germline V gene data show CDR1 as SNHLY and CDR2 as FYNNEI. The CDR3 sequence is 11 residues long. The CDR3 bases are TGTGCCAGCCAGGGACCGCTCGAAGCTTTCTTT. This encodes CASQGPLEAFF.

The genes are TRBV13 and TRBJ2-1; D gene unclear. The V gene's germline CDR1 is PRHDT and CDR2 FYEKMQ (reference sequence). The V end lost 2 bases, the J end lost 4 bases, and 9 bases lay between the germline ends. CDR3 length: 14 amino acids. The CDR3 region is CASSLLTGYNEQFF. The CDR3, as DNA: TGTGCCAGCAGCTTACTCACTGGGTACAATGAGCAGTTCTTC.

The J gene is TRBJ1-2, the V gene TRBV4-1, with no clear D. Germline V CDR1 and CDR2: MGHRA, YSYEKL. The CDR3 is 12 amino acids. The ends were cut back, 1 base at V and 6 bases at J, with 6 bases in the middle. The CDR3 DNA follows: TGCGCCAGCAGCCAAGCAGGTAATGGCTACACCTTC. Translation: CASSQAGNGYTF.

The chain carries TRBV25-1 and TRBJ2-4; 7 bases align to TRBD1. There are 15 residues in the CDR3. V lost 3 bases and J lost 5; bases outside the gene matches: 7. Germline V lookup: CDR1 MGHDK, CDR2 SYGVNS. The CDR3: CASSDTTGVENIQYF. Written as DNA, the CDR3 is TGTGCCAGCAGTGATACTACAGGGGTAGAAAACATTCAGTACTTC.

The chain is built from TRBV7-6 and TRBJ2-7; TRBD2 aligns across 9 bases. The CDR3 is made up of 16 amino acids. Losses at the gene ends were 1 base for V and 4 bases for J; bases not matched to a gene: 8. Germline assignment: CDR1 SGHVS and CDR2 FNYEAQ. The CDR3 loop is CASSLVSGLASYEQYF. CDR3 DNA: TGTGCCAGCAGCTTAGTCTCGGGACTAGCATCGTACGAGCAGTACTTC.

This chain's CDR3 is CASREWGFGPGNTIYF. Written as DNA, the CDR3 is TGTGCCAGCAGAGAGTGGGGGTTCGGACCTGGAAACACCATATATTTT. The rearrangement links TRBV28 to TRBJ1-3; D is possibly TRBD1 (5 bases). V was pared by 6 bases and J by 2 bases, with 17 bases between. From germline, CDR1 is MDHEN and CDR2 SYDVKM. The CDR3 runs to 16 residues.

The chain couples TRBV7-8 to TRBJ2-7; D may be TRBD1 (6 bases). The germline V gene encodes CDR1 SGHVS and CDR2 FQNEAQ. The CDR3 runs to 13 residues. Trimming stripped 3 bases from V and 1 base from J, with 7 bases between. The CDR3 sequence is CASSLRGSYEQYF. The CDR3 DNA is TGTGCCAGCAGCTTGAGGGGGTCCTACGAGCAGTACTTC.

Turning to this clone: The same CDR3 is also encoded by other DNA sequences in this sample. This chain links TRBV5-6 with TRBJ2-7; D might be TRBD1 (5 bases). Per germline, CDR1 SGHDT and CDR2 YYEEEE. Trimming took 0 bases from V and 2 from J, leaving 9 bases between them. CDR3 length: 14 amino acids. CDR3 residues: CASSLGQKAYEQYF. The CDR3 DNA reads as TGTGCCAGCAGCTTGGGACAGAAAGCCTACGAGCAGTACTTC.